These 12 T cell receptor beta chains were all obtained from the same sample, sequenced in a study of identical twins. From the 5' RACE reads, TCRdb called clonotypes with MiXCR, one entry per CDR3 protein. The table lists approximately 300,000 distinct CDR3 sequences, 8% to 9.5% of them singletons. These data were also filed under a second study, of yellow fever vaccine responses in identical twins.

Source material: CD8+ T cells sorted from blood. These receptors were obtained from a young woman in good health.

V usage is TRBV20-1 and J usage is TRBJ2-7; no clear D. V dropped 6 bases and J dropped 2 bases, with 14 bases sitting between them. This CDR3 spans 13 amino acids. The germline V gene encodes CDR1 DFQATT and CDR2 SNEGSKA (reference sequence). The CDR3 here is CSARTSYTYEQYF. The CDR3 coding sequence is TGCAGTGCCAGGACGAGCTACACCTACGAGCAGTACTTC.

There are a few counts of this clonotype. In nucleotides, the CDR3 is TGCAGCGTTGACAGTGGGGCCTTCACCGGGGAGCTGTTTTTT. Its protein product is CSVDSGAFTGELFF. The chain uses TRBV29-1 and TRBJ2-2, with D possibly being TRBD1 (5 bases). The CDR3 totals 14 residues. Per germline, CDR1 SQVTM and CDR2 ANQGSEA. V lost 3 bases and J lost 4, with 12 bases in between.

The chain carries TRBV11-2 and TRBJ1-5, with 10 bases lining up with TRBD1. With V trimmed by 5 bases and J by 6 bases, 4 bases remained unmatched. Germline values: CDR1 SGHAT, CDR2 FQNNGV. The CDR3 has 14 amino acids. The CDR3 reads CASSTGTGVQPQHF. The CDR3 region has the DNA TGTGCCAGCAGCACAGGGACAGGGGTTCAGCCCCAGCATTTT.

This clonotype was seen only a few times. This chain connects TRBV2 to TRBJ1-2; 7 bases map to TRBD1. Per the germline V gene, CDR1 is SNHLY and CDR2 is FYNNEI. This CDR3 is 13 amino acids long. After removal of 8 bases from V and 8 bases from J, the junction contained 11 bases not matched to a gene. The CDR3 nucleotides are TGTGCCAGCCTGAATGGACAGGTCAAAGGCTACACCTTC. It codes for CASLNGQVKGYTF.

This clonotype is judged medium-sized (0.01 to 0.1%). The chain joins TRBV29-1 to TRBJ1-3; D not certain. Trimming left V 7 bases short and J 0 bases short, with 13 bases between. The germline CDR1 and CDR2 sequences are SQVTM and ANQGSEA. This CDR3 contains 14 residues. The CDR3 DNA reads as TGCAGCGCGACCCCTTATGACTCTGGAAACACCATATATTTT. Translated: CSATPYDSGNTIYF.

The chain is built from TRBV14 and TRBJ2-7, with TRBD1 matching over 7 bases. Germline-derived CDR1 and CDR2 are SGHDN and FVKESK. V was clipped by 1 base and J by 6 bases; unmatched bases: 3. This CDR3 region has 13 residues. The CDR3 loop reads CASSQGQGVEQYF. DNA for the CDR3: TGTGCCAGCAGCCAAGGACAGGGAGTCGAGCAGTACTTC.

For this clonotype: Relative to the germline gene, one junction end is altered; a read error may explain this. The gene calls are TRBV20-1 and TRBJ2-3; D is tentatively TRBD1 or TRBD2 (5 bases each). Germline assignment: CDR1 DFQATT and CDR2 SNEGSKA (reference sequence). The CDR3 is 17 residues long. This CDR3 is CCARDARDVRGRDTQYF. The CDR3 bases are TGCTGTGCTAGAGATGCCAGGGACGTAAGGGGCCGGGATACGCAGTATTTT.

This clonotype was recorded many times. One junction end does not reproduce the germline sequence, and a read error may be involved. This chain links TRBV9 with TRBJ1-2; D call uncertain. Germline values: CDR1 SGDLS, CDR2 YYNGEE. The CDR3 sequence is 12 residues long. CDR3 sequence reads: CASSVGVRDKIF. The DNA for the CDR3 is TGTGCCAGCAGCGTAGGAGTCCGAGACAAAATCTTC.

This clonotype was counted a few times. V and J are TRBV29-1 and TRBJ2-2, with 8 positions matching TRBD1. Looked up from germline, CDR1 is SQVTM and CDR2 is ANQGSEA. The ends lost 8 bases at V and 5 bases at J; junction bases unmatched: 10. The CDR3 spans 14 residues. The CDR3 nucleotides read TGCAGCTTCCAAGACAGGGGAGATACCGGGGAGCTGTTTTTT. As protein: CSFQDRGDTGELFF.

In this sample, this clonotype turned up many times. J is TRBJ2-1 and V is TRBV10-3; TRBD2 matches 10 bases. Germline V gene sequence: CDR1 ENHRY, CDR2 SYGVKD. The CDR3 has 16 residues. V was clipped by 9 bases and J by 5 bases; unmatched bases: 13. The CDR3: CAIRGSGRADDNEQFF. CDR3 in DNA: TGTGCCATAAGGGGAAGCGGGAGGGCCGATGACAATGAGCAGTTCTTC.

In its sample, this clonotype was seen a few times. The DNA of the CDR3 is TGTGCCAGCAGTTCACCGGGACAGGGGGGCAATGAGCAGTTCTTC. Its translation is CASSSPGQGGNEQFF. The rearrangement links TRBV12-3 or TRBV12-4 to TRBJ2-1; 11 nucleotides align to TRBD1. The length of the CDR3 is 15 residues. V dropped 4 bases and J dropped 6; count of bases not matched to a gene: 5.

This clonotype was seen at least ten times. V usage is TRBV7-9 and J usage is TRBJ1-1; D not resolved. V was clipped by 5 bases and J by 3 bases, with 16 bases between them. This CDR3 has 15 amino acids. The germline V gene has CDR1 SEHNR and CDR2 FQNEAQ (reference sequence). DNA of the CDR3: TGTGCCAGCAGCCCCCCGCCGTCGCGGGACACTGAAGCTTTCTTT. Encoded protein: CASSPPPSRDTEAFF.